Here is one T cell receptor beta chain with its context. Its antigen remains unidentified. There are no base qualities to consult, and no much larger clone falls within one base. The data belong to a study of OX40 agonist ivuxolimab in advanced cancers. A note on the overall study: Ivuxolimab was a fully human IgG2 agonistic monoclonal antibody targeting the costimulatory receptor OX40 (CD134). The paper reports the monotherapy dose-escalation portion (N of about 47 patients) of the phase I ivuxolimab trial. Of the 50 to 55 dose-escalation patients, hepatocellular carcinoma was present in roughly 19, melanoma in roughly 15, renal cell carcinoma in 9 and head and neck cancer in 9. Prior anti-PD-1, anti-PD-L1 or anti-CTLA-4 therapy was permitted, and checkpoint inhibitors had been received by more than 35% of dose-escalation patients. A male proportion of roughly 85% and a mean age of approximately 61 years, ranging from 23 to 79, were recorded for the dose-escalation cohort. Peripheral TCRbeta sequencing aimed to test whether ivuxolimab altered TCR sequence diversity and caused clonal T-cell expansion. Intravenous ivuxolimab was administered to patients every 2 weeks at six dose levels: 0.01, 0.1, 0.3, 1.5, 3 and 10 mg/kg. Three dose-escalation patients achieved partial responses, one with hepatocellular carcinoma and two with cutaneous melanoma. Paper-wide results and their limitations: Low levels of normalized T-cell clonal expansion were also seen in some nonresponding patients. At doses of 0.1 to 3.0 mg/kg, clonal expansion of both CD4+ and CD8+ T cells in blood was seen between baseline and week 6. In partial responders in the 0.1-3.0 mg/kg groups, normalized peripheral clonal expansion was found to be among the lowest, especially among CD8+ T cells. After ivuxolimab, expanded clones were on average more numerous among CD8+ T cells than among CD4+ T cells. Which antigens the clonally expanded peripheral T cells were specific for was not determined.

Clipping removes 7 bases from V and 10 bases from J, with 17 as the unmatched junction base count. The germline V gene specifies MDHEN as CDR1 and SYDVKM as CDR2. From the cysteine up to the phenylalanine, the CDR3 has a length of 15 residues. Just the 45-base CDR3 DNA is kept, in frame starting at base 1. Patients with autoimmune disease history or receiving systemic immunosuppression were excluded from the trial. In every dose cohort, peripheral blood was drawn for TCR sequencing at baseline, cycle 4 day 1, and cycle 7 day 1. Samples came from an open-label, multicenter, first-in-human phase I dose-escalation trial of ivuxolimab. Adults with locally advanced or metastatic melanoma, renal cell carcinoma, hepatocellular carcinoma or head and neck squamous cell carcinoma were enrolled in the trial. Before TCR sequencing, CD4+ and CD8+ T cells were separately sorted from peripheral blood. To sequence the TCRbeta CDR3 region, genomic DNA was isolated from the sorted cells. The immunoSEQ Assay was used for sequencing of TCRbeta CDR3 regions. Entries here come from immuneACCESS through TCRdb and include only in-frame sequences with V and J called. Some clones fail to appear in such tables; in the studies checked, an unresolved V gene covers under half of the shortfall, and the cause of the remainder is unknown. This sample is represented by 55,000 to 85,000 clones; around 86% of them were singletons. The top ten constitute approximately 0.73% of the sample.

This receptor was obtained from an adult with an advanced solid tumor such as melanoma, head and neck, liver or kidney cancer. This receptor chain uses TRBV28 and TRBJ2-7; 9 bases in the junction line up with TRBD1. The source material was CD4+ or CD8+ T cells sorted from blood, sampled in a trial of the OX40 agonist ivuxolimab. CDR3 reads: CASIPSTGGLREQYF. The DNA is as follows: TGTGCCAGCATCCCGTCGACAGGGGGATTACGAGAACAGTACTTC.